These T cell receptor beta chains were read from a single sample in a study of cytomegalovirus exposure and HLA in healthy donors. The assay was immunoSEQ multiplex PCR, and TCRdb's table has in-frame clones only and misses some. Seen here are over 100,000 clones, about 74% observed once, and the top ten hold 8.5% to 10%. Sample: PBMCs. These receptors came from a male donor in good health and CMV-seropositive. Each CDR3 is given with its conserved first and last residue. D genes are given only for firm matches. Size tells how often a clone was seen (once, few, many) or the class of an expanded clone, and some rows leave it out.

once,TRBD2,TRBV11-2,TRBJ2-1,CASRREAERHNEQFF,TGTGCCAGCAGGCGGGAGGCGGAGCGGCACAATGAGCAGTTCTTC
NA,TRBD1,TRBV15,TRBJ1-4,CATSRDLGGASEKLFF,TGTGCCACCAGCAGAGATCTAGGGGGCGCATCTGAAAAACTGTTTTTT
NA,TRBD1,TRBV4-1,TRBJ2-7,CASSPGQGFVYEQYF,TGCGCCAGCAGCCCCGGACAGGGGTTTGTCTACGAGCAGTACTTC
NA,TRBD1,TRBV28,TRBJ1-1,CASSRTGNTEAFF,TGTGCCAGCAGTCGGACAGGGAACACTGAAGCTTTCTTT
NA,TRBD2,TRBV27,TRBJ2-5,CASSFGGARETQYF,TGTGCCAGCAGTTTCGGGGGGGCGCGGGAGACCCAGTACTTC
medium-sized,NA,TRBV25-1,TRBJ1-5,CASTQGGAVSNQPQHF,TGTGCCAGCACCCAAGGGGGGGCAGTAAGCAATCAGCCCCAGCATTTT
NA,NA,TRBV4-3,TRBJ2-7,CASSQGTATYEQYF,TGCGCCAGCAGCCAAGGGACAGCCACCTACGAGCAGTACTTC
NA,TRBD2,TRBV6-5,TRBJ2-3,CASRGLAGKDTQYF,TGTGCCAGCAGGGGACTAGCGGGAAAGGATACGCAGTATTTT
few,TRBD2,TRBV19,TRBJ2-3,CASTRTSGSPDTQYF,TGTGCCAGTACCCGGACTAGCGGGAGCCCAGATACGCAGTATTTT
NA,NA,TRBV7-8,TRBJ1-1,CASSLDSGSGAFF,TGTGCCAGCAGCTTAGACAGTGGGTCTGGGGCTTTCTTT
few,NA,TRBV18,TRBJ2-7,CASSPGDFYEQYF,TGTGCCAGCTCACCAGGGGACTTCTACGAGCAGTACTTC
NA,NA,TRBV7-9,TRBJ1-2,CSSSLVGSGYTF,TGTTCCAGCAGCTTAGTCGGGAGTGGCTACACCTTC
once,TRBD2,TRBV7-2,TRBJ2-7,CASSPGLAGGGEQYF,TGTGCCAGCAGCCCCGGACTAGCGGGAGGGGGCGAGCAGTACTTC
NA,NA,TRBV7-9,TRBJ2-1,CASSSYPGGSSYNEQFF,TGTGCCAGCAGCTCATATCCAGGGGGGAGCTCCTACAATGAGCAGTTCTTC
few,NA,TRBV11-2,TRBJ2-2,CASSLGTAYNGELFF,TGTGCCAGCAGCTTAGGGACAGCCTATAACGGGGAGCTGTTTTTT
NA,NA,TRBV27,TRBJ1-2,CASSLSAHIYGYTF,TGTGCCAGCAGTTTATCGGCACACATCTATGGCTACACCTTC
NA,NA,TRBV6-6,TRBJ2-5,CASSYSTLAGETQYF,TGTGCCAGCAGTTACTCGACCCTAGCCGGGGAGACCCAGTACTTC
few,NA,TRBV4-1,TRBJ2-1,CASSQNIYNEQFF,TGCGCCAGCAGCCAGAACATCTACAATGAGCAGTTCTTC
NA,NA,TRBV28,TRBJ2-1,CASSSTPSSYNEQFF,TGTGCCAGCAGTTCGACTCCTTCATCCTACAATGAGCAGTTCTTC
once,NA,TRBV7-6,TRBJ2-3,CASSRERVGDTQYF,TGTGCCAGCAGCCGTGAGAGGGTTGGAGATACGCAGTATTTT
NA,TRBD1,TRBV6-1,TRBJ1-1,CAAPGTGGGNTEAFF,TGTGCCGCTCCGGGGACAGGGGGGGGGAACACTGAAGCTTTCTTT
few,NA,TRBV19,TRBJ2-3,CATAGQGGITDTQYF,TGTGCCACCGCGGGGCAGGGCGGAATCACAGATACGCAGTATTTT
NA,NA,TRBV7-8,TRBJ1-5,CASSYQSTGGPQHF,TGTGCCAGCAGCTACCAGTCGACCGGGGGGCCCCAGCATTTT
NA,NA,TRBV6-5,TRBJ2-5,CASSRVGEQETQYF,TGTGCCAGCAGCCGCGTCGGGGAGCAAGAGACCCAGTACTTC
NA,TRBD2,TRBV7-9,TRBJ2-1,CASSLAISGNTEQFF,TGTGCCAGCAGCTTAGCGATTAGCGGGAACACTGAGCAGTTCTTC
NA,NA,TRBV7-3,TRBJ2-5,CASSFGFQETQYF,TGTGCCAGCAGCTTCGGGTTCCAAGAGACCCAGTACTTC
once,NA,TRBV28,TRBJ1-2,CASSWGTGGYTF,TGTGCCAGCAGTTGGGGAACGGGGGGCTACACCTTC
NA,NA,TRBV10-3,TRBJ2-2,CAIKRGNGGNTGELFF,TGTGCCATCAAACGTGGTAACGGGGGAAACACCGGGGAGCTGTTTTTT
NA,NA,TRBV27,TRBJ2-3,CASRRVSSTDTQYF,TGTGCCAGCAGACGGGTTTCCAGCACAGATACGCAGTATTTT
NA,NA,TRBV29-1,TRBJ2-7,CSVFPGGAPYEQYF,TGCAGCGTTTTTCCCGGCGGGGCCCCCTACGAGCAGTACTTC
few,NA,TRBV5-4,TRBJ1-4,CASSFPGEEGEKLFF,TGTGCCAGCAGCTTCCCGGGTGAGGAGGGTGAAAAACTGTTTTTT
NA,TRBD2,TRBV4-1,TRBJ2-7,CASSQEASGSYYEQYF,TGCGCCAGCAGCCAAGAGGCCAGCGGGAGCTATTACGAGCAGTACTTC
NA,NA,TRBV27,TRBJ1-2,CASSDPGRGDYGYTF,TGTGCCAGCAGTGATCCGGGCAGGGGCGACTATGGCTACACCTTC
once,TRBD1,TRBV6-1,TRBJ1-5,CASSSGTGSSQPQHF,TGTGCCTCCTCTTCCGGGACAGGGAGTAGTCAGCCCCAGCATTTT
NA,NA,TRBV2,TRBJ2-7,CASRRDYEQYF,TGTGCCAGCAGAAGAGACTACGAGCAGTACTTC
NA,NA,TRBV9,TRBJ1-1,CASSVAVSGRTEAFF,TGTGCCAGCAGCGTAGCCGTATCCGGGAGAACTGAAGCTTTCTTT
NA,NA,TRBV6-6,TRBJ2-5,CASSYPPQGRQETQYF,TGTGCCAGCAGTTACCCACCACAGGGACGCCAAGAGACCCAGTACTTC
NA,NA,TRBV19,TRBJ2-3,CASRPTSTDTQYF,TGTGCCAGTAGGCCCACTAGCACAGATACGCAGTATTTT
few,TRBD1,TRBV28,TRBJ2-5,CASTVRTGLGQETQYF,TGTGCCAGCACCGTACGGACAGGGCTGGGGCAAGAGACCCAGTACTTC
NA,NA,TRBV30,TRBJ1-2,CAWSVSGLDGYTF,TGTGCCTGGAGTGTATCCGGTCTCGATGGCTACACCTTC
NA,NA,TRBV5-1,TRBJ2-2,CASTASWEFGGELFF,TGCGCCAGCACCGCCTCGTGGGAGTTCGGCGGGGAGCTGTTTTTT
NA,TRBD2,TRBV7-2,TRBJ2-1,CASSLLAGDDYEQFF,TGTGCCAGCAGCCTGCTAGCGGGAGATGACTATGAGCAGTTCTTC
NA,NA,TRBV11-2,TRBJ2-7,CASSLVRAEQYF,TGTGCCAGCAGCTTAGTCAGGGCCGAGCAGTACTTC
few,NA,TRBV9,TRBJ2-3,CASNNKPTGTDTQYF,TGTGCCAGCAACAACAAGCCAACAGGCACAGATACGCAGTATTTT
few,TRBD1,TRBV6-5,TRBJ2-7,CASNRDRARYEQYF,TGTGCCAGCAACCGAGACAGGGCCCGCTACGAGCAGTACTTC
once,TRBD1,TRBV7-9,TRBJ2-2,CASSLGTGNTGELFF,TGTGCCAGCAGCTTGGGGACAGGGAACACCGGGGAGCTGTTTTTT
NA,TRBD1,TRBV28,TRBJ2-1,CASSTPGQRIGNEQFF,TGTGCCAGCAGTACGCCGGGACAGAGGATCGGCAATGAGCAGTTCTTC
once,TRBD2,TRBV7-3,TRBJ2-3,CASSLPGLAGGGDTQYF,TGTGCCAGCAGCCTCCCGGGACTAGCGGGAGGGGGAGATACGCAGTATTTT
NA,NA,TRBV2,TRBJ1-6,CASSAGGYSPLHF,TGTGCCAGCAGTGCCGGGGGTTATTCACCCCTCCACTTT
NA,TRBD2,TRBV7-6,TRBJ2-3,CASSRRPSGSNSIADTQYF,TGTGCCAGCAGCCGGCGGCCTAGCGGGAGTAACTCAATTGCAGATACGCAGTATTTT
NA,TRBD1,TRBV7-3,TRBJ1-5,CASRTGAGGNQPQHF,TGTGCCAGCAGGACAGGGGCGGGAGGCAATCAGCCCCAGCATTTT
NA,NA,TRBV29-1,TRBJ2-3,CSVGGLTDTQYF,TGCAGCGTTGGGGGGCTTACAGATACGCAGTATTTT
NA,TRBD2,TRBV2,TRBJ2-3,CASRPTSGNPTDTQYF,TGTGCCAGCAGGCCGACTAGCGGCAACCCCACAGATACGCAGTATTTT
NA,TRBD2,TRBV19,TRBJ2-5,CASSTRGDPETQYF,TGTGCCAGTAGTACCCGGGGGGACCCCGAGACCCAGTACTTC